What follows are 13 T cell receptor beta chains derived from one specimen sequenced in a study of blood T cell repertoires in COVID-19. Using immunoSEQ multiplex PCR, the repertoire was profiled, and TCRdb retains in-frame clones only, with some absent. The sample records around 25,000 clones, around 90% being singletons. Sequences were obtained from peripheral blood. The source of these receptors is a woman aged 70-85 years with active COVID-19.

The chain joins TRBV5-6 to TRBJ2-3, with 7 bases identical to TRBD1. CDR3 length: 14 residues. V shed 4 bases, J shed 2 bases, and the junction held 4 bases outside the gene matches. CDR1 and CDR2 (germline): SGHDT, YYEEEE. The CDR3 region has the DNA TGTGCCAGCAGCCGGGACAGAGACACAGATACGCAGTATTTT. Its translation is CASSRDRDTDTQYF. The full variable domain, its missing parts supplied by reference TRBV5-6 and TRBJ2-3, is DAGVTQSPTHLIKTRGQQVTLRCSPKSGHDTVSWYQQALGQGPQFIFQYYEEEERQRGNFPDRFSGHQFPNYSSELNVNALLLGDSALYLCASSRDRDTDTQYFGPGTRLTVL.

This chain connects TRBV21-1 to TRBJ2-5; the table's D call, TRBD2, was not checked against the DNA. TRBV21-1 is termed a pseudogene. This CDR3 is 15 amino acids long. As DNA, the CDR3 is TGTGCCAGCAGCAAAGAAGGCGGATCCCGGGTATCACAGTACTTC. Protein: CASSKEGGSRVSQYF.

The sample holds one count of this clone. This chain links TRBV5-5 with TRBJ1-1, with 7 bases aligning to TRBD1. V shed 4 bases and J 5 bases; nucleotides not matched to a gene: 8. Germline CDR1 and CDR2: SGHKS and YYEKEE (reference sequence). The CDR3 covers 14 residues. CDR3 bases: TGTGCCAGCAGCCCCCGGGACAGCCGAACTGAAGCTTTCTTT. Its protein is CASSPRDSRTEAFF.

The gene calls are TRBV12-3 or TRBV12-4 and TRBJ1-2, with D possibly matching TRBD1 (5 bases). V was shortened by 8 bases and J by 2 bases, with 12 bases between the two germline ends. The CDR3 runs to 13 residues. The CDR3: CASGQGRNYGYTF. The CDR3 bases are TGTGCCAGCGGTCAGGGCAGGAACTATGGCTACACCTTC.

The chain carries TRBV11-2 and TRBJ1-6; D is uncertain. Per the germline V gene, CDR1 is SGHAT and CDR2 is FQNNGV. The V end was cut by 1 base, the J end by 14 bases, with 12 bases between. The CDR3 loop spans 13 amino acids. The DNA for the CDR3 is TGTGCCAGCAGCTTAGTTATAGCCGAGGCCCTCCACTTT. Translating gives CASSLVIAEALHF. Filled out from reference TRBV11-2 and TRBJ1-6, the complete variable domain reads EAGVAQSPRYKIIEKRQSVAFWCNPISGHATLYWYQQILGQGPKLLIQFQNNGVVDDSQLPKDRFSAERLKGVDSTLKIQPAKLEDSAVYLCASSLVIAEALHFGNGTRLTVT.

J is TRBJ2-6 and V is TRBV24-1; 8 bases align to TRBD2. Germline V lookup: CDR1 KGHDR, CDR2 SFDVKD. V lost 5 bases to trimming and J lost 2 bases; unmatched junction nucleotides: 4. CDR3 length: 16 residues. The CDR3 loop reads CATSGGGLAGANVLTF. The CDR3 nucleotides are TGTGCCACCAGTGGCGGGGGACTAGCTGGGGCCAACGTCCTGACTTTC.

The chain carries TRBV7-8 and TRBJ2-4; D remains ambiguous. Germline-derived CDR1 and CDR2 are SGHVS and FQNEAQ. The CDR3 consists of 14 residues. V lost 5 bases and J 2 bases, leaving 10 bases between the germline ends. The CDR3 here is CASSLGDPKNIQYF. In DNA, the CDR3 is TGTGCCAGCAGCCTTGGAGACCCCAAAAACATTCAGTACTTC.

The chain uses TRBV12-3 or TRBV12-4 and TRBJ1-1, with unresolved D. This CDR3 is built from 13 residues. Trimming pared 3 bases from V and 6 bases from J, leaving 11 bases between. The CDR3 coding sequence is TGTGCCAGCAGTTTCAACAGTAAAGCTGAAGCTTTCTTT. Translating gives CASSFNSKAEAFF.

The chain uses TRBV9 and TRBJ1-1, with D possibly being TRBD1 (6 bases). This CDR3 is built from 16 residues. The V end was cut by 3 bases, the J end by 0 bases, with 15 bases between. In germline, CDR1 is SGDLS, CDR2 YYNGEE. This CDR3 is CASSAVPGQLNTEAFF. The CDR3 DNA follows: TGTGCCAGCAGCGCAGTCCCGGGACAACTGAACACTGAAGCTTTCTTT. Full variable domain (outside the CDR3, taken from reference TRBV9 and TRBJ1-1): DSGVTQTPKHLITATGQRVTLRCSPRSGDLSVYWYQQSLDQGLQFLIQYYNGEERAKGNILERFSAQQFPDLHSELNLSSLELGDSALYFCASSAVPGQLNTEAFFGQGTRLTVV.

This clone counts as medium-sized. The chain employs TRBV27 and TRBJ2-1, with 7 bases identical to TRBD2. Per the germline V gene, CDR1 is MNHEY and CDR2 is SMNVEV (reference sequence). V lost 6 bases to trimming and J lost 4 bases; unmatched junction nucleotides: 9. CDR3 size: 15 residues. The DNA for the CDR3 is TGTGCCAGCAGACCAGCGGGGTGGACTTACAATGAGCAGTTCTTC. The encoded protein is CASRPAGWTYNEQFF.

V and J are TRBV11-3 and TRBJ2-5, with 7 bases aligning to TRBD1. The CDR3 extends over 16 amino acids. After removal of 5 bases from V and 4 bases from J, the junction contained 13 bases not matched to a gene. Looked up from germline, CDR1 is SGHNT and CDR2 is YENEEA. The CDR3 DNA sequence: TGTGCCAGCAGCAAAGGACAGGCCCCTTTGAGAGAGACCCAGTACTTC. Translating gives CASSKGQAPLRETQYF. Full variable domain (remainder filled in from reference TRBV11-3 and TRBJ2-5): EAGVVQSPRYKIIEKKQPVAFWCNPISGHNTLYWYLQNLGQGPELLIRYENEEAVDDSQLPKDRFSAERLKGVDSTLKIQPAELGDSAVYLCASSKGQAPLRETQYFGPGTRLLVL.

The chain has TRBV18 and TRBJ2-7, with 7 bases identical to TRBD2. This CDR3 has 16 residues. The germline gives CDR1 KGHSH, CDR2 LQKENI. V gave up 4 bases and J gave up 4 bases; unmatched junction bases: 13. CDR3 protein: CASSLSAAGDSYEQYF. CDR3 in DNA: TGTGCCAGCTCACTATCCGCGGCGGGGGACTCGTACGAGCAGTACTTC.

This chain connects TRBV7-9 to TRBJ2-7; 7 bases map to TRBD1. With V trimmed by 2 bases and J by 6 bases, 10 bases remained unmatched. Germline CDR1 SEHNR, CDR2 FQNEAQ (reference sequence). The CDR3 totals 15 residues. The CDR3, as DNA: TGTGCCAGCAGCTTACTAGGGGGCGACTCGGGCGAGCAGTACTTC. It translates to CASSLLGGDSGEQYF. The whole variable domain, remainder taken from reference TRBV7-9 and TRBJ2-7, is DTGVSQNPRHKITKRGQNVTFRCDPISEHNRLYWYRQTLGQGPEFLTYFQNEAQLEKSRLLSDRFSAERPKGSFSTLEIQRTEQGDSAMYLCASSLLGGDSGEQYFGPGTRLTVT.